One sample yielded the 21 T cell receptor beta chains listed below, sequenced in a study of cytomegalovirus exposure and HLA in healthy donors. The study ran its PCR with 60 Vbeta and 13 Jbeta primers. Here immunoSEQ multiplex PCR was the method, and the copy in TCRdb shows in-frame clones only, minus some. This table has approximately 150,000 clones, more than 60% appearing once. The sequenced material came from PBMCs. These receptors all stem from a female donor in good health and CMV-seronegative.

The V gene is TRBV5-4, the J gene TRBJ2-5; 7 bases are a match to TRBD1. The end of the DNA is better explained by TRBJ2-7, so the J call may be wrong. This CDR3 comprises 14 residues. Per the germline V gene, CDR1 is SGHNT and CDR2 is YYREEE (reference sequence). The CDR3, as DNA: TGTGCCAGCAGCAGACAGGGCGGCTCCTACGAGCAGTACTTC. The encoded protein is CASSRQGGSYEQYF.

The V gene is TRBV7-9, the J gene TRBJ2-2; D may be TRBD2 (6 bases). Trimming removed 4 bases at V and 7 bases at J, with 16 bases between. CDR3 size: 15 residues. The germline gives CDR1 SEHNR, CDR2 FQNEAQ (reference sequence). CDR3 nucleotide sequence: TGTGCCAGCAGCTCCCTATCGGGGGTTAGCGGGGAGCTGTTTTTT. Amino acid sequence: CASSSLSGVSGELFF.

This clone was seen more than once but under ten times. The chain uses TRBV27 and TRBJ1-2; D remains ambiguous. Germline V gene data show CDR1 as MNHEY and CDR2 as SMNVEV (reference sequence). The CDR3 totals 12 residues. Trimming left V 10 bases short and J 4 bases short, with 13 bases between. This chain's CDR3 is CATVSRFYGYTF. CDR3 nucleotides: TGTGCCACCGTCTCTCGGTTCTATGGCTACACCTTC.

The J gene is TRBJ2-1, the V gene TRBV6-1; 10 bases match TRBD1. There are 13 residues in the CDR3. Trimming at V came to 8 bases and at J to 7 bases, leaving 5 bases not matched to a gene. Germline loops: CDR1 MNHNS, CDR2 SASEGT. CDR3: CASSGTGENEQFF. CDR3 sequence (DNA): TGTGCCAGCTCCGGGACAGGGGAAAATGAGCAGTTCTTC.

The gene calls are TRBV5-1 and TRBJ2-1; TRBD1 matches at 9 bases. The CDR3 covers 16 residues. Germline values: CDR1 SGHRS, CDR2 YFSETQ. The trim removed 4 bases at V and 0 bases at J, leaving 5 bases unmatched. Written as DNA, the CDR3 is TGCGCCAGCAGCGGAGGACAGGGGAGCTCCTACAATGAGCAGTTCTTC. Encoded protein: CASSGGQGSSYNEQFF.

The chain combines TRBV7-2 with TRBJ2-3, with D maybe TRBD2 (5 bases). V shed 1 base and J shed 3 bases, with 11 bases lying between them. Germline V gene data show CDR1 as SGHTA and CDR2 as FQGNSA. This CDR3 comprises 15 residues. DNA for the CDR3: TGTGCCAGCAGCTTAGTTTTACTAGGAACAGATACGCAGTATTTT. Translation: CASSLVLLGTDTQYF.

The chain links TRBV29-1 to TRBJ1-1; D gene ambiguous. The V gene lost 7 bases and the J gene lost 1 base, with 16 bases spanning the gap. This CDR3 region has 14 residues. CDR1 is SQVTM and CDR2 is ANQGSEA in the germline V gene. This chain's CDR3 is CSARYGVENTEAFF. In DNA, the CDR3 is TGCAGCGCCCGATACGGGGTAGAGAACACTGAAGCTTTCTTT.

The chain links TRBV7-3 to TRBJ2-3, with TRBD1 identical over 7 bases. CDR1 is SGHTA, CDR2 FQGTGA, per germline. The trim removed 5 bases at V and 0 bases at J, leaving 2 bases unmatched. This CDR3 comprises 14 residues. In DNA, the CDR3 is TGTGCCAGCAGCGGGACAGCTAGCACAGATACGCAGTATTTT. It specifies CASSGTASTDTQYF.

V and J are TRBV6-5 and TRBJ2-7; possibly TRBD2 for D (7 bases). Trimming removed 5 bases at V and 6 bases at J, with 11 bases between. This CDR3 region has 12 residues. Germline assignment: CDR1 MNHEY and CDR2 SVGAGI. The CDR3: CASSERGGEQYF. The CDR3 region has the DNA TGTGCCAGCAGTGAGAGGGGGGGCGAGCAGTACTTC.

There are a few counts of this clone. This CDR3 is CASTGGTSERKFF. Here the CDR3 DNA reads TGTGCCAGCACCGGAGGGACTAGCGAAAGGAAGTTCTTC. This chain links TRBV7-9 with TRBJ2-1; 10 bases fit TRBD2. V gave up 7 bases and J gave up 14 bases; unmatched junction bases: 11. Germline V CDR1 and CDR2: SEHNR, FQNEAQ (reference sequence). This CDR3 has 13 amino acids. Full variable domain (outside the CDR3, taken from reference TRBV7-9 and TRBJ2-1): DTGVSQNPRHKITKRGQNVTFRCDPISEHNRLYWYRQTLGQGPEFLTYFQNEAQLEKSRLLSDRFSAERPKGSFSTLEIQRTEQGDSAMYLCASTGGTSERKFFGPGTRLTVL.

This sequence joins TRBV28 and TRBJ1-3; D call uncertain. CDR1 MDHEN and CDR2 SYDVKM come from the germline V gene. The CDR3 is 14 amino acids. The V and J ends lost 3 bases and 0 bases respectively, with 6 bases between them. Written as DNA, the CDR3 is TGTGCCAGCAGTTTCCTCAGCTCTGGAAACACCATATATTTT. This translates into CASSFLSSGNTIYF. The variable domain in full, completed from reference TRBV28 and TRBJ1-3, reads DVKVTQSSRYLVKRTGEKVFLECVQDMDHENMFWYRQDPGLGLRLIYFSYDVKMKEKGDIPEGYSVSREKKERFSLILESASTNQTSMYLCASSFLSSGNTIYFGEGSWLTVV.

This clone has only a few counts. The chain carries TRBV29-1 and TRBJ1-2; possibly TRBD1 for D (5 bases). The CDR3 spans 14 residues. The V end was cut by 3 bases, the J end by 7 bases, with 18 bases between. CDR1 and CDR2 (germline): SQVTM, ANQGSEA. CDR3: CSVDGGTRGCGYTF. CDR3 coding DNA: TGCAGCGTTGACGGTGGGACTCGTGGGTGTGGCTACACCTTC. Full variable domain (outside the CDR3, taken from reference TRBV29-1 and TRBJ1-2): SAVISQKPSRDICQRGTSLTIQCQVDSQVTMMFWYRQQPGQSLTLIATANQGSEATYESGFVIDKFPISRPNLTFSTLTVSNMSPEDSSIYLCSVDGGTRGCGYTFGSGTRLTVV.

The V call is TRBV10-1, the J call TRBJ1-1; weak D call: TRBD1 (5 bases). The CDR3 sequence is 15 residues long. Trimming left V 6 bases short and J 7 bases short, with 21 bases between. The germline V gene encodes CDR1 WNHNN and CDR2 SYGVQD (reference sequence). This CDR3 reads CASRRSDTWGVEAFF. CDR3 DNA sequence: TGCGCCAGCAGGAGGTCTGACACTTGGGGGGTTGAAGCTTTCTTT.

This chain joins TRBV13 and TRBJ2-7, with D possibly being TRBD1 (6 bases). CDR3 length equals 14 residues. Germline V gene sequence: CDR1 PRHDT, CDR2 FYEKMQ (reference sequence). Trimming cost V 1 base and J 7 bases, with 14 bases left between them. As DNA, the CDR3 is TGTGCCAGCAGCTTAGTGGTGGACAGACGAGAGCAGTACTTC. Amino acids: CASSLVVDRREQYF.

The chain recombines TRBV7-9 with TRBJ2-1; 9 bases line up with TRBD2. There are 14 residues in the CDR3. The germline V gene encodes CDR1 SEHNR and CDR2 FQNEAQ (reference sequence). Germline trimming cut 3 bases from V and 9 bases from J; bases unmatched to any gene: 6. The CDR3 is CASSFSGRSGEQFF. The CDR3 bases are TGTGCCAGCAGCTTCAGCGGGAGGTCGGGTGAGCAGTTCTTC.

This chain joins TRBV2 and TRBJ1-4, with D hard to call. The CDR3 consists of 13 residues. The germline V gene encodes CDR1 SNHLY and CDR2 FYNNEI. Trimming took 7 bases from V and 5 from J, leaving 11 bases between them. The CDR3 reads CASISGLNEKLFF. In DNA, the CDR3 is TGTGCCAGCATTTCAGGCCTCAATGAAAAACTGTTTTTT.

CDR3 sequence reads: CASSLSSEETQYF. The CDR3 bases are TGTGCCAGCAGCTTATCCTCGGAAGAGACCCAGTACTTC. This chain joins TRBV7-9 and TRBJ2-5; no clear D gene. V shed 2 bases and J shed 3 bases, with 7 bases lying between them. The germline V gene encodes CDR1 SEHNR and CDR2 FQNEAQ (reference sequence). This CDR3 contains 13 residues. Full variable domain (rest looked up from reference TRBV7-9 and TRBJ2-5): DTGVSQNPRHKITKRGQNVTFRCDPISEHNRLYWYRQTLGQGPEFLTYFQNEAQLEKSRLLSDRFSAERPKGSFSTLEIQRTEQGDSAMYLCASSLSSEETQYFGPGTRLLVL.

This clone has just one count. This CDR3 reads CASSFWGSNQPQHF. DNA for the CDR3: TGTGCCAGCAGCTTCTGGGGCAGCAATCAGCCCCAGCATTTT. The rearrangement uses TRBV5-4 and TRBJ1-5; possible D gene TRBD1, 5 bases. This CDR3 region has 14 residues. Germline V gene lookup returns CDR1 SGHNT and CDR2 YYREEE (reference sequence). V was shortened by 2 bases and J by 1 base, with 7 bases between the two germline ends.

The genes are TRBV2 and TRBJ1-2; 8 nucleotides match TRBD1. V was pared by 4 bases and J by 6 bases, with 7 bases of the junction left unmatched. This CDR3 is 14 amino acids long. The germline gives CDR1 SNHLY, CDR2 FYNNEI. CDR3 loop: CASSGSRGLDGYTF. In DNA form, the CDR3 reads TGTGCCAGCAGTGGTAGCAGGGGGCTGGATGGCTACACCTTC.

The rearrangement links TRBV5-5 to TRBJ2-7, with D unclear. The germline CDR1 and CDR2 sequences are SGHKS and YYEKEE (reference sequence). The germline V and J ends were trimmed by 5 bases and 5 bases, with 20 bases remaining between them. The CDR3 is 15 amino acids. The CDR3 DNA sequence: TGTGCCAGCAGGCTCCGAGGCCCCGCTGCGGACGAGCAGTACTTC. It encodes CASRLRGPAADEQYF.

The J gene is TRBJ1-5, the V gene TRBV7-8; D ambiguous. The germline V and J ends were trimmed by 4 bases and 6 bases, with 10 bases remaining between them. The CDR3 is 13 residues long. Per the germline V gene, CDR1 is SGHVS and CDR2 is FQNEAQ. DNA of the CDR3: TGTGCCAGCAGCTCTGGCGGGAGTCAGCCCCAGCATTTT. This codes for CASSSGGSQPQHF.